This entry concerns a single TCR beta chain. The antigen is not known. This sample is drawn from a study of CXCR3-negative and CXCR3-positive naive CD8 T cells. Overall study findings and caveats: Comparison of naive cells showed more hydrophobic TRB CDR3s in CXCR3-positive than in CXCR3-negative naive cells.

CDR3 length equals 14 residues. Looked up from germline, CDR1 is MDHEN and CDR2 is SYDVKM. UMI-labeled 5' RACE yielded the TRB cDNA libraries. TCRdb reprocessed the 5' RACE reads and stores each CDR3 protein as one record, lacking DNA. This sample's table has fewer than 90,000 distinct CDR3 sequences. The source of this sequence is a human donor in good health. Some clones in this sample may be carry-over from other donors' samples. The chain carries TRBV28 and TRBJ2-1; absent DNA, TCRdb's TRBD2 call cannot be checked. The sample was naive CXCR3+ CD8+ T cells from blood. Specified subset: CD45RO-CCR7+CD27+CD95- naive CD8+ T cells expressing CXCR3 (TNR3+). CDR3 in amino acids: CASSFGTSYNEQFF.